Below, 5 T cell receptor beta chains from the same sample are listed, as sequenced in a study of PD-1 blockade in mismatch repair-deficient tumors. Sequencing was performed with immunoSEQ multiplex PCR; in TCRdb, only in-frame clones are kept and a portion is missing. The data show roughly 50,000 clones, 81% seen once. The sequenced sample was peripheral blood, obtained about 4.5 months after starting pembrolizumab. The origin of the receptors is an adult with mismatch repair-deficient cancer.

The chain uses TRBV5-6 and TRBJ1-1; D is ambiguous. Between the trimmed V and J ends, which lost 5 bases and 1 base, there was a span of 9 bases. In germline, CDR1 is SGHDT, CDR2 YYEEEE. There are 13 residues in the CDR3. The CDR3 reads CASSLAENTEAFF. CDR3 DNA: TGTGCCAGCAGTTTAGCGGAGAACACTGAAGCTTTCTTT.

The chain joins TRBV10-3 to TRBJ1-3; 10 bases agree with TRBD1. The CDR3 length is 15 residues. V dropped 8 bases and J dropped 4; count of bases not matched to a gene: 8. Germline values: CDR1 ENHRY, CDR2 SYGVKD. For the CDR3, the DNA is TGTGCCATCGGAGCGGGGACAGGGGTCGGAAACACCATATATTTT. This translates into CAIGAGTGVGNTIYF.

The V call is TRBV30, the J call TRBJ2-5, with TRBD2 matching over 10 bases. There are 15 residues in the CDR3. V gave up 4 bases and J gave up 5 bases; unmatched junction bases: 10. Germline CDR1 reads GTSNPN; CDR2 reads SVGIG (reference sequence). CDR3 protein: CAWIPLAGVYETQYF. CDR3 coding DNA: TGTGCCTGGATCCCTCTAGCGGGAGTTTACGAGACCCAGTACTTC.

The CDR3 protein is CASSFWLAPSANEQFF. Here the CDR3 DNA reads TGCGCCAGCAGCTTTTGGCTAGCGCCTTCGGCTAATGAGCAGTTCTTC. The chain employs TRBV5-1 and TRBJ2-1; TRBD2 might be the D (6 bases). Trimming shortened V by 2 bases and J by 7 bases, and 19 bases separated the two germline ends. Per the germline V gene, CDR1 is SGHRS and CDR2 is YFSETQ. This CDR3 has 16 amino acids.

Only one count was recorded for this clone. This sequence joins TRBV27 and TRBJ1-4; no firm D call. CDR1 is MNHEY, CDR2 SMNVEV, per germline (reference sequence). The CDR3 runs 13 residues. V lost 2 bases and J lost 4, with 5 bases in between. The CDR3 spells CASSLQVNEKLFF. DNA for the CDR3: TGTGCCAGCAGTTTACAGGTTAATGAAAAACTGTTTTTT.